The 25 T cell receptor beta chains given below trace back to one sample, sequenced in a study of T cells in Graves' hyperthyroidism and ophthalmopathy (dated by TCRdb to about 2019). Library preparation was by multiplex PCR. The listed sequencing device is Illumina HiSeq 2000. TCR beta CDR3 regions were amplified from RNA transcripts. The TCR CDR3 was subjected to a first round of RT-PCR using the HTBI primer set and the Qiagen OneStep RT-PCR kit. TCRdb trimmed the raw reads at Q25, called clones with MiXCR and kept productive beta chains. Entries that share a CDR3 protein sequence are merged under the most common genes and DNA. Counted in this sample were a few hundred thousand distinct CDR3 sequences; 13% of them appeared once. The ten top clones hold 9.2% of the sample. What was sequenced was blood. The receptors come from a woman under 30 with Graves' hyperthyroidism.

This clonotype was recorded at least ten times. J is TRBJ1-1 and V is TRBV29-1; D remains ambiguous. CDR1 is SQVTM, CDR2 ANQGSEA, per germline. The V and J ends lost 4 bases and 0 bases respectively, with 9 bases between them. This CDR3 has 13 amino acids. The CDR3 bases are TGCAGCGTTGTCGGTTCAATGAACACTGAAGCTTTCTTT. Protein product: CSVVGSMNTEAFF.

The chain joins TRBV6-5 to TRBJ1-2, with D unclear. The CDR3 sequence is 15 residues long. Germline CDR1 and CDR2: MNHEY and SVGAGI. The V gene lost 4 bases and the J gene lost 2 bases, with 14 bases spanning the gap. The CDR3: CASSFTAGRNYGYTF. The CDR3 coding sequence is TGTGCCAGCAGTTTCACGGCAGGCCGCAACTATGGCTACACCTTC.

This clonotype came up a few times. This chain uses TRBV18 with TRBJ2-1, with 8 bases lining up with TRBD1. Germline V gene sequence: CDR1 KGHSH, CDR2 LQKENI. This CDR3 contains 14 residues. V was pared by 8 bases and J by 10 bases, with 13 bases of the junction left unmatched. CDR3 residues: CASTKTGAALEQFF. The CDR3 DNA follows: TGTGCCAGCACCAAGACAGGGGCCGCCTTGGAGCAGTTCTTC.

This rearrangement joins TRBV5-1 to TRBJ2-7; 8 nucleotides agree with TRBD2. The CDR3 covers 13 residues. Germline V gene lookup returns CDR1 SGHRS and CDR2 YFSETQ. V lost 7 bases, J lost 4 bases, and 7 bases stayed unmatched. The CDR3 loop is CASPGLAPYEQYF. The CDR3 DNA reads as TGCGCCAGCCCCGGACTAGCCCCGTACGAGCAGTACTTC.

Only a few counts were recorded for this clonotype. At one end, the junction sequence differs from germline, possibly due to a read error. The gene calls are TRBV5-6 and TRBJ2-5; no definite D call. There are 15 residues in the CDR3. In germline, CDR1 is SGHDT, CDR2 YYEEEE. The CDR3 loop is CVSSLESIKQETQYF. CDR3 nucleotide sequence: TGTGTCAGCAGCTTGGAGAGCATAAAACAAGAGACCCAGTACTTC.

This clonotype was seen many times. The gene calls are TRBV11-3 and TRBJ1-5, with 11 bases lining up with TRBD1. The V and J ends lost 7 bases and 4 bases, in that order; junction bases with no gene match: 9. There are 16 residues in the CDR3. The germline gives CDR1 SGHNT, CDR2 YENEEA. The CDR3 DNA follows: TGTGCCAGCAACGTTCCCTGGGACAGGGGGAATCAGCCCCAGCATTTT. This encodes CASNVPWDRGNQPQHF.

There are a few counts of this clonotype. This chain joins TRBV29-1 and TRBJ2-3; D assignment may be TRBD1 or TRBD2 (6 bases each). The CDR3 has 14 residues. Trimming removed 6 bases at V and 4 bases at J, with 17 bases between. Germline V gene sequence: CDR1 SQVTM, CDR2 ANQGSEA. The CDR3 region is CSVADSPGADTQYF. Here the CDR3 DNA reads TGCAGCGTGGCGGACAGTCCGGGGGCAGATACGCAGTATTTT.

There are many counts of this clonotype. The chain combines TRBV7-9 with TRBJ2-3, with 8 positions matching TRBD1. The trim removed 5 bases at V and 2 bases at J, leaving 6 bases unmatched. The CDR3 runs to 15 residues. CDR1 and CDR2 (germline): SEHNR, FQNEAQ (reference sequence). CDR3 DNA sequence: TGTGCCAGCAGCGGGGGACAGGCCCCCACAGATACGCAGTATTTT. The encoded protein is CASSGGQAPTDTQYF. Filled out from reference TRBV7-9 and TRBJ2-3, the complete variable domain reads DTGVSQNPRHKITKRGQNVTFRCDPISEHNRLYWYRQTLGQGPEFLTYFQNEAQLEKSRLLSDRFSAERPKGSFSTLEIQRTEQGDSAMYLCASSGGQAPTDTQYFGPGTRLTVL.

This clonotype showed up many times. The chain links TRBV20-1 to TRBJ1-2; the match to TRBD1 covers 7 bases. The CDR3 is 14 amino acids. Unmatched junction bases numbered 7, after V lost 3 bases and J lost 3 bases. In germline, CDR1 is DFQATT, CDR2 SNEGSKA (reference sequence). Here the CDR3 DNA reads TGCAGTGCTAGCCTCAGGGGGGGTGACTATGGCTACACCTTC. The encoded protein is CSASLRGGDYGYTF.

The sample holds many counts of this clonotype. This chain joins TRBV20-1 and TRBJ2-1; a possible D gene is TRBD2 (8 bases). The CDR3 loop spans 16 amino acids. Germline V lookup: CDR1 DFQATT, CDR2 SNEGSKA (reference sequence). CDR3 DNA sequence: TGCAGCGGATCCACCAGGGGGGCGGGGGGTAACATGGAGCAGTTCTTC. Protein: CSGSTRGAGGNMEQFF.

Worth noting for this clonotype: The junction departs from the called germline gene at one end, perhaps through a read error. The chain has TRBV27 and TRBJ1-4; no firm D call. The CDR3 spans 12 residues. Germline V CDR1 and CDR2: MNHEY, SMNVEV (reference sequence). The CDR3 protein is CASSALNEELFF. CDR3 coding DNA: TGTGCCAGCAGTGCTCTTAATGAAGAACTGTTTTTT.

This rearrangement joins TRBV7-9 to TRBJ1-5; TRBD1 aligns across 8 bases. V lost 4 bases, J lost 6 bases, and 5 bases stayed unmatched. CDR1 is SEHNR, CDR2 FQNEAQ, per germline (reference sequence). The CDR3 is 14 amino acids. The CDR3 sequence: CASSSDRDLQPQHF. As DNA, the CDR3 is TGTGCCAGCAGCTCGGACAGGGACCTTCAGCCCCAGCATTTT.

The chain links TRBV9 to TRBJ2-1; no firm D call. This CDR3 is 13 amino acids long. Trimming pared 2 bases from V and 8 bases from J, leaving 11 bases between. CDR1 and CDR2 from the germline V gene are SGDLS and YYNGEE. The CDR3 spells CASSVGRGYEQFF. CDR3 bases: TGTGCCAGCAGCGTCGGACGAGGTTATGAGCAGTTCTTC.

The V call is TRBV2, the J call TRBJ2-5; unclear D gene. The CDR3 spans 12 residues. Germline V gene lookup returns CDR1 SNHLY and CDR2 FYNNEI. The V gene lost 11 bases and the J gene lost 3 bases, with 13 bases spanning the gap. In DNA, the CDR3 is TGTGCCGGCCCCCGGGCCGAAGAGACCCAGTACTTC. It codes for CAGPRAEETQYF.

This chain links TRBV13 with TRBJ2-1, with D possibly being TRBD1 (5 bases). Germline-derived CDR1 and CDR2 are PRHDT and FYEKMQ (reference sequence). This CDR3 spans 12 amino acids. Trimming left V 0 bases short and J 9 bases short, with 6 bases between. The CDR3 coding sequence is TGTGCCAGCAGCTTAGGCCAGGGTGAGCAGTTCTTC. It codes for CASSLGQGEQFF.

This clonotype was observed at least ten times. The chain is built from TRBV4-1 and TRBJ1-1; no firm D call. CDR3 length: 15 residues. Germline CDR1 MGHRA, CDR2 YSYEKL. The V end was cut by 3 bases, the J end by 6 bases, with 17 bases between. The CDR3, as DNA: TGCGCCAGCAGCCACCAACCGAGGACGGGAGCTGAAGCTTTCTTT. This translates into CASSHQPRTGAEAFF.

This clonotype was counted only a few times. This chain uses TRBV14 with TRBJ1-1; D remains ambiguous. Germline loops: CDR1 SGHDN, CDR2 FVKESK. This CDR3 is built from 13 residues. Trimming took off 0 bases at V and 7 bases at J, with 9 bases between the two ends. The CDR3 sequence is CASSQEVWFEAFF. Here the CDR3 DNA reads TGTGCCAGCAGCCAAGAGGTGTGGTTTGAAGCTTTCTTT. Filled out from reference TRBV14 and TRBJ1-1, the complete variable domain reads EAGVTQFPSHSVIEKGQTVTLRCDPISGHDNLYWYRRVMGKEIKFLLHFVKESKQDESGMPNNRFLAERTGGTYSTLKVQPAELEDSGVYFCASSQEVWFEAFFGQGTRLTVV.

This clonotype was counted many times. The rearrangement joins TRBV18 to TRBJ2-3; 8 bases are shared with TRBD2. This CDR3 is built from 15 residues. J gave up 2 bases and V 5 bases, and 6 bases lay outside the gene matches. CDR1 and CDR2 (germline): KGHSH, LQKENI. The CDR3 loop reads CASSEGLATTDTQYF. In nucleotides, the CDR3 is TGTGCCAGCTCAGAAGGACTAGCCACCACAGATACGCAGTATTTT.

This sequence joins TRBV12-3 or TRBV12-4 and TRBJ1-5; tentative D call: TRBD1 (5 bases). Trimming shortened V by 5 bases and J by 7 bases, and 12 bases separated the two germline ends. This CDR3 comprises 13 residues. CDR3 sequence: CASSKQVGQPQHF. In nucleotides, the CDR3 is TGTGCCAGCAGTAAACAGGTGGGACAGCCCCAGCATTTT.

The rearrangement links TRBV6-1 to TRBJ1-1; 7 bases line up with TRBD1. The CDR3 is made up of 14 amino acids. V was clipped by 7 bases and J by 4 bases; unmatched bases: 9. CDR1 MNHNS and CDR2 SASEGT come from the germline V gene. CDR3 DNA sequence: TGTGCCAGCATGTTCAGGGGGGGCACCACTGAAGCTTTCTTT. Translating gives CASMFRGGTTEAFF.

The rearrangement uses TRBV9 and TRBJ1-1, with 8 bases fitting TRBD1. Germline loops: CDR1 SGDLS, CDR2 YYNGEE. CDR3 length: 14 amino acids. With 3 bases clipped from V and 7 bases from J, the junction kept 8 bases outside the gene matches. In nucleotides, the CDR3 is TGTGCCAGCAGCGGACCGGACAGGGTCGGTGAAGCTTTCTTT. Translated, it gives CASSGPDRVGEAFF. Combining the CDR3 with reference TRBV9 and TRBJ1-1 gives the whole variable domain DSGVTQTPKHLITATGQRVTLRCSPRSGDLSVYWYQQSLDQGLQFLIQYYNGEERAKGNILERFSAQQFPDLHSELNLSSLELGDSALYFCASSGPDRVGEAFFGQGTRLTVV.

This clonotype was seen many times. The chain carries TRBV9 and TRBJ2-3, with 7 bases matching TRBD1. V lost 4 bases to trimming and J lost 0 bases; unmatched junction nucleotides: 5. The CDR3 is 15 residues long. The germline V gene encodes CDR1 SGDLS and CDR2 YYNGEE. The CDR3 region has the DNA TGTGCCAGCAGCCCAGAGGGGGCCAGCACAGATACGCAGTATTTT. The encoded protein is CASSPEGASTDTQYF.

V is TRBV7-9 and J is TRBJ1-2; D may be TRBD1 (5 bases). There are 15 residues in the CDR3. The V and J ends lost 7 bases and 3 bases respectively, with 18 bases between them. Germline values: CDR1 SEHNR, CDR2 FQNEAQ (reference sequence). The CDR3 nucleotides are TGTGCCAGCACTGCCCGAGGAGGGGCAGACTATGGCTACACCTTC. This gives the protein CASTARGGADYGYTF.

This clonotype has a count of ten or more. The chain recombines TRBV5-6 with TRBJ2-3; D is uncertain. The CDR3 is 13 residues long. Germline V CDR1 and CDR2: SGHDT, YYEEEE. With 0 bases removed from V and 3 bases from J, the gap between germline ends came to 5 bases. CDR3 DNA: TGTGCCAGCAGCTTGGGGGAAACAGATACGCAGTATTTT. It yields the protein CASSLGETDTQYF.

This clonotype was seen at least ten times. This rearrangement joins TRBV3-1 to TRBJ2-7; tentative D call: TRBD1 (6 bases). This CDR3 region has 12 residues. V was clipped by 6 bases and J by 5 bases, with 11 bases between them. CDR1 is LGHDT and CDR2 is YNNKEL in the germline V gene (reference sequence). The CDR3 nucleotides are TGTGCCAGCAGTCGCGGACAGCACGAGCAGTACTTC. Its protein product is CASSRGQHEQYF.